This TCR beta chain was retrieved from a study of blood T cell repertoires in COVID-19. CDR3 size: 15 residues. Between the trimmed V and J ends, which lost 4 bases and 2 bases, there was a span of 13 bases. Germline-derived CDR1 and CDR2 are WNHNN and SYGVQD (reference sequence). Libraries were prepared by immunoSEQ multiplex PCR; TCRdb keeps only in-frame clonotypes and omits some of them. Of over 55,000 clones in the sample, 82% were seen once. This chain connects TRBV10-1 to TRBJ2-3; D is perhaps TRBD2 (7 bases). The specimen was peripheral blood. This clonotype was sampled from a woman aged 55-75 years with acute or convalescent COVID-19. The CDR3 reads CASSAIRGATDTQYF. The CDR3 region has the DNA TGCGCCAGCAGTGCCATCCGGGGGGCCACAGATACGCAGTATTTT.